These T cell receptor beta chains were read from a single sample in a study of blood T cell repertoires in COVID-19. Assay used: immunoSEQ multiplex PCR; TCRdb lists only in-frame clones, some missing. The sample carries some 530,000 clones, about 85% recorded once. Source material: PBMCs or T cells enriched from blood (not recorded which). The receptors shown here come from a woman aged 55-69 years who had recovered from COVID-19. Each CDR3 is given with its conserved first and last residue. The D gene is left open where the match is weak. The size field is filled for only some rows; it gives once, few, many or a size class.

TRBV5-4	TRBD1	few	TRBJ1-6	CASSQETGVNSPLHF	TGTGCCAGCAGCCAAGAGACAGGGGTTAATTCACCCCTCCACTTT
TRBV18	.	.	TRBJ1-4	CASSPQGTGEKLFF	TGTGCCAGCTCACCACAGGGTACGGGAGAAAAACTGTTTTTT
TRBV19	TRBD1	.	TRBJ1-1	CASGTGGAEAFF	TGTGCCAGTGGGACAGGGGGGGCTGAAGCTTTCTTT
TRBV6-5	TRBD1	.	TRBJ1-4	CASSYRGPTNEKLFF	TGTGCCAGCAGTTACAGGGGGCCAACTAATGAAAAACTGTTTTTT
TRBV10-3	TRBD2	.	TRBJ2-1	CAISFSGGAYNEQFF	TGTGCCATCAGCTTTAGCGGGGGGGCCTACAATGAGCAGTTCTTC
TRBV9	.	.	TRBJ1-2	CASSDYFYGYTF	TGTGCCAGCAGCGACTACTTCTATGGCTACACCTTC
TRBV6-5	.	.	TRBJ1-2	CASSPLQAAIYGYTF	TGTGCCAGCAGTCCCCTCCAGGCAGCAATCTATGGCTACACCTTC
TRBV10-3	TRBD1	.	TRBJ1-2	CAISFRDRPYYGYTF	TGTGCCATCAGCTTTCGGGACAGGCCTTACTATGGCTACACCTTC
TRBV2	.	.	TRBJ2-1	CASESRGNYNEQFF	TGTGCCAGCGAATCGCGGGGCAACTACAATGAGCAGTTCTTC
TRBV29-1	.	.	TRBJ1-3	CSVYYTGAGNTIYF	TGCAGCGTTTATTATACAGGCGCTGGAAACACCATATATTTT
TRBV5-1	TRBD2	.	TRBJ2-7	CASSWGLAGSYEQYF	TGCGCCAGCAGCTGGGGACTAGCGGGGTCCTACGAGCAGTACTTC
TRBV18	TRBD1	.	TRBJ1-4	CASSPSTGEKLFF	TGTGCCAGCTCACCGTCGACAGGGGAAAAACTGTTTTTT
TRBV11-2	.	.	TRBJ1-6	CASSLVRDSSGSPLHF	TGTGCCAGCAGCTTAGTGCGGGACTCATCCGGTTCACCCCTCCACTTT
TRBV11-2	.	.	TRBJ2-3	CASSLPGADTQYF	TGTGCCAGCAGCTTACCGGGGGCAGATACGCAGTATTTT
TRBV9	.	.	TRBJ2-7	CASSVDGSYEQYF	TGTGCCAGCAGCGTAGACGGGTCCTACGAGCAGTACTTC
TRBV4-2	.	.	TRBJ1-5	CASSHGLTGNQPQHF	TGTGCCAGCAGCCACGGATTAACAGGGAATCAGCCCCAGCATTTT
TRBV3-1/TRBV3-2	TRBD1	.	TRBJ2-3	CASSHWDRGRRADTQYF	TGTGCCAGCAGCCACTGGGACAGGGGACGGCGCGCAGATACGCAGTATTTT
TRBV5-5	.	.	TRBJ1-2	CASSLRGGFGYGYTF	TGTGCCAGCAGCTTGCGGGGGGGCTTTGGCTATGGCTACACCTTC
TRBV4-2	TRBD2	.	TRBJ2-2	CASSRGTSGGAAGELFF	TGTGCCAGCAGCCGCGGGACTAGCGGGGGGGCCGCCGGGGAGCTGTTTTTT
TRBV7-2	.	.	TRBJ1-2	CASSLPGFGDYGYTF	TGTGCCAGCAGCTTACCAGGGTTTGGGGACTATGGCTACACCTTC
TRBV7-2	TRBD2	.	TRBJ2-3	CASSLLGGGGADTQYF	TGTGCCAGCAGCTTATTAGGAGGCGGGGGGGCAGATACGCAGTATTTT
TRBV5-1	.	.	TRBJ2-1	CASTRNPGDNEQFF	TGCGCCAGCACTCGAAACCCGGGGGACAATGAGCAGTTCTTC
TRBV19	.	.	TRBJ2-3	CASSIQGGALTDTQYF	TGTGCCAGTAGTATACAGGGTGGGGCCTTAACAGATACGCAGTATTTT
TRBV19	.	.	TRBJ1-2	CASSSTLVPRGGYTF	TGTGCCAGTAGTTCCACCTTAGTGCCTCGCGGTGGCTACACCTTC
TRBV4-1	TRBD1	few	TRBJ1-1	CASSPLGQGANTEAFF	TGCGCCAGCAGCCCCTTGGGACAGGGGGCGAACACTGAAGCTTTCTTT
TRBV9	TRBD2	.	TRBJ2-3	CASSVGSGGATDTQYF	TGTGCCAGCAGCGTAGGAAGCGGGGGGGCCACAGATACGCAGTATTTT
TRBV6-1	.	.	TRBJ1-4	CASSEADRTATNEKLFF	TGTGCCAGCAGTGAAGCCGACAGGACTGCAACTAATGAAAAACTGTTTTTT